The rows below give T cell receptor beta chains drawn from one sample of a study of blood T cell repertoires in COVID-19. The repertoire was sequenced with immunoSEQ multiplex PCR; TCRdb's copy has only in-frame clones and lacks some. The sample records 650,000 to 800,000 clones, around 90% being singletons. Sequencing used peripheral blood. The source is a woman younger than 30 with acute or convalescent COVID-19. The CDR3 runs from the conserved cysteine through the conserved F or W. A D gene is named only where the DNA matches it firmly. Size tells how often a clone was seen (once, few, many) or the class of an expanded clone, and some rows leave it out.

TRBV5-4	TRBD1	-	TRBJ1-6	CASSLTTGTGSPLHF	TGTGCCAGCAGCTTGACGACAGGGACAGGCTCACCCCTCCACTTT
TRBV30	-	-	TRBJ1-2	CAWHLEGYGYTF	TGTGCCTGGCACTTAGAGGGCTATGGCTACACCTTC
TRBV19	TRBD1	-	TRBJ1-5	CASSIDLDRADQPQHF	TGTGCCAGTAGTATAGATCTGGACAGGGCCGATCAGCCCCAGCATTTT
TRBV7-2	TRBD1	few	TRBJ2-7	CASSLEGQGVYEQYF	TGTGCCAGCAGCTTAGAGGGACAGGGAGTCTACGAGCAGTACTTC
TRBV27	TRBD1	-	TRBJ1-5	CASRTGANQPQHF	TGTGCCAGCCGTACAGGGGCCAATCAGCCCCAGCATTTT
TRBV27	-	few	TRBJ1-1	CASSPLAGGMNTEAFF	TGTGCCAGCAGTCCGCTTGCGGGGGGAATGAACACTGAAGCTTTCTTT
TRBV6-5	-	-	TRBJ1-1	CASSYIGGTTEAFF	TGTGCCAGCAGTTACATAGGCGGAACCACTGAAGCTTTCTTT
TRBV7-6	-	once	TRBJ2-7	CASSSFDFSKEQYF	TGTGCCAGCAGCAGCTTTGATTTTTCGAAAGAGCAGTACTTC
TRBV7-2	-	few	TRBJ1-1	CASSPGRGYRAFF	TGTGCCAGCAGCCCCGGGAGGGGGTATAGAGCTTTCTTT
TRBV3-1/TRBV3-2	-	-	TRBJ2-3	CASSQELEGPDTQYF	TGTGCCAGCAGCCAAGAGCTTGAGGGCCCAGATACGCAGTATTTT
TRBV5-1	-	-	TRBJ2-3	CASSLGGTGISTDTQYF	TGCGCCAGCAGCTTGGGTGGTACGGGGATTTCCACAGATACGCAGTATTTT
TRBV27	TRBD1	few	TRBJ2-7	CASSLGTGAYEQYF	TGTGCCAGCAGTTTAGGTACAGGGGCCTACGAGCAGTACTTC
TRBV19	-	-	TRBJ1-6	CASSATGYDSPLHF	TGTGCCAGTAGTGCGACAGGTTATGATTCACCCCTCCACTTT
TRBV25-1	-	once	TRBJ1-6	CASSERGSYNSPLHF	TGTGCCAGCAGTGAAAGGGGCTCCTATAATTCACCCCTCCACTTT
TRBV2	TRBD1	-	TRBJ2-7	CAKGTGNSYEQYF	TGTGCCAAGGGGACAGGCAATTCGTACGAGCAGTACTTC
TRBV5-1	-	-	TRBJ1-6	CASSGRGSPLHF	TGCGCCAGCAGCGGAAGGGGATCACCCCTCCACTTT
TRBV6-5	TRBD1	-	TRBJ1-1	CASRTGGKIPEAFF	TGTGCCAGTCGGACAGGGGGCAAGATTCCTGAAGCTTTCTTT
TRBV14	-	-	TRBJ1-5	CASSVGGGRGQPQHF	TGTGCCAGCAGCGTGGGTGGGGGCAGGGGCCAGCCCCAGCATTTT
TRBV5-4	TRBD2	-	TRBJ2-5	CASSLGLAGGRGETQYF	TGTGCCAGCAGCTTGGGACTAGCGGGGGGCCGGGGAGAGACCCAGTACTTC
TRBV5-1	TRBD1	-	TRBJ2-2	CASSGQGQGSTGELFF	TGCGCCAGCAGCGGACAGGGGCAGGGGAGCACCGGGGAGCTGTTTTTT
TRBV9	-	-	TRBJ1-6	CASSVGAGGGSPLHF	TGTGCCAGCAGCGTAGGAGCTGGGGGAGGTTCACCCCTCCACTTT
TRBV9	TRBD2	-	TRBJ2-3	CASSGLLARGRDTQYF	TGTGCCAGCAGCGGATTACTAGCGCGCGGTAGAGATACGCAGTATTTT
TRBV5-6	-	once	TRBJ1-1	CASSSIGQGTEAFF	TGTGCCAGCAGCTCAATCGGGCAGGGGACTGAAGCTTTCTTT
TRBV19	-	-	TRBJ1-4	CASTDPGRGEKLFF	TGTGCCAGTACCGACCCGGGTAGGGGTGAAAAACTGTTTTTT
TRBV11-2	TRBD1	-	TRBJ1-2	CASSPRDRANYGYTF	TGTGCCAGCAGCCCAAGGGACAGAGCTAACTATGGCTACACCTTC
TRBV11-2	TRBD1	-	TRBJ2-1	CASSARDRSSYNEQFF	TGTGCCAGCAGCGCGCGGGACAGGAGCTCCTACAATGAGCAGTTCTTC
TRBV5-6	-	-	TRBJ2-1	CASSSDLGRNEQFF	TGTGCCAGCAGCTCTGATCTTGGCCGCAATGAGCAGTTCTTC
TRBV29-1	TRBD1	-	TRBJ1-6	CSVEDDHEGQGALNSPLHF	TGCAGCGTTGAAGATGATCATGAGGGACAGGGGGCGCTTAATTCACCCCTCCACTTT
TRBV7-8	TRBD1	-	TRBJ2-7	CASSTDRDHEQYF	TGTGCCAGCAGCACCGACAGGGACCACGAGCAGTACTTC
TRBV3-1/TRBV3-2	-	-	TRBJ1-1	CASSQGSGVTEAFF	TGTGCCAGCAGCCAAGGTTCCGGGGTCACTGAAGCTTTCTTT
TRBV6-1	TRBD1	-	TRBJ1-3	CASSVPGGSFGTGNTIYF	TGTGCCAGCAGTGTCCCAGGGGGTAGTTTCGGGACTGGAAACACCATATATTTT
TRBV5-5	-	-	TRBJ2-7	CASSLSGDTAPYEQYF	TGTGCCAGCAGCTTGTCAGGGGATACAGCGCCCTACGAGCAGTACTTC
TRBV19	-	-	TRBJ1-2	CASSSRHYGYTF	TGTGCCAGTAGTAGCCGACATTATGGCTACACCTTC
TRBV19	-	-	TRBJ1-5	CASIPGAGYSNQPQHF	TGTGCCAGTATTCCGGGAGCAGGATATAGCAATCAGCCCCAGCATTTT
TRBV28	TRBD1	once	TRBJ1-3	CASSLTGRGNTIYF	TGTGCCAGCAGTCTGACAGGGCGGGGAAACACCATATATTTT
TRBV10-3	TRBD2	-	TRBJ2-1	CATRAQGLANEQFF	TGTGCCACCCGAGCTCAGGGACTAGCTAATGAGCAGTTCTTC
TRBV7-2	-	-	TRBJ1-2	CASSGRGYGYTF	TGTGCCAGCAGCGGCCGGGGCTATGGCTACACCTTC
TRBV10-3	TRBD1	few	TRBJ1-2	CAISGQTGTYGYTF	TGTGCCATCAGTGGGCAGACAGGGACGTATGGCTACACCTTC
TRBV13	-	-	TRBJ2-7	CASSSGEASYEQYF	TGTGCCAGCAGCTCGGGGGAGGCCTCCTACGAGCAGTACTTC
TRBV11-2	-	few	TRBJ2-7	CASSFGQSYEQYF	TGTGCCAGCAGCTTCGGACAGTCCTACGAGCAGTACTTC
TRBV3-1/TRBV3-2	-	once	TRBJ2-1	CASSQEVLAVEQFF	TGTGCCAGCAGCCAAGAGGTCCTAGCTGTTGAGCAGTTCTTC
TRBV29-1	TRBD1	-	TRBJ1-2	CSALGQGYGYTF	TGCAGCGCGCTGGGACAGGGGTATGGCTACACCTTC
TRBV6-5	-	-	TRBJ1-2	CASRGGALGGYTF	TGTGCCAGCAGAGGGGGGGCGCTGGGTGGCTACACCTTC
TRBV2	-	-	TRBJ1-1	CASIPTGWNTEAFF	TGTGCCAGCATCCCGACGGGTTGGAACACTGAAGCTTTCTTT
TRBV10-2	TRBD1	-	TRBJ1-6	CASSAVGTGSPLHF	TGCGCCAGCAGCGCGGTAGGGACAGGTTCACCCCTCCACTTT
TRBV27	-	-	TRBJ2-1	CASTHGTSEGEQFF	TGTGCCAGCACCCACGGGACTTCCGAAGGTGAGCAGTTCTTC
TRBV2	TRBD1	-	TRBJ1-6	CASRPMLGQGIGSPLHF	TGTGCCAGCAGACCAATGTTGGGACAGGGGATTGGTTCACCCCTCCACTTT
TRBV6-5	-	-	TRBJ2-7	CASSYLRDSNYEQYF	TGTGCCAGCAGTTACCTTCGAGACTCAAACTACGAGCAGTACTTC
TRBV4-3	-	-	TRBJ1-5	CASSQDNGGGQPQHF	TGCGCCAGCAGCCAAGATAATGGCGGAGGTCAGCCCCAGCATTTT
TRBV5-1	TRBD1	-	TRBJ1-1	CASSPPRTGDTEAFF	TGCGCCAGCAGCCCGCCGCGCACAGGGGACACTGAAGCTTTCTTT
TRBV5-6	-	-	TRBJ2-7	CASSLGRGHYEQYF	TGTGCCAGCAGCTTAGGCCGGGGTCACTACGAGCAGTACTTC
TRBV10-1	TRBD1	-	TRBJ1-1	CASNPGQGARFNTEAFF	TGCGCCAGCAATCCCGGACAGGGGGCGCGTTTCAACACTGAAGCTTTCTTT
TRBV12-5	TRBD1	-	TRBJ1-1	CASAHPQGRLTEAFF	TGTGCTAGTGCCCACCCACAGGGGCGTCTCACTGAAGCTTTCTTT